The rows below give T cell receptor beta chains drawn from one sample of a study of cytomegalovirus exposure and HLA in healthy donors. This table comes from immunoSEQ multiplex PCR, and its TCRdb copy is limited to in-frame clones, with some not included. The sample includes around 190,000 clones. The sample taken for sequencing was PBMCs. The receptors shown here come from a woman between 25 and 40 years old in good health and CMV-seropositive. The CDR3 runs from the conserved cysteine through the conserved F or W. The D gene is left open where the match is weak.

v_call	j_call	d_call	cdr3_nt	cdr3_aa
TRBV6-5	TRBJ2-3	TRBD1	TGTGCCAGCAGTTACCAGACAGGGGGCACAGATACGCAGTATTTT	CASSYQTGGTDTQYF
TRBV11-2	TRBJ1-5	.	TGTGCCAGCAGCTTAGATAGTCAGGGCATTTATAGCAATCAGCCCCAGCATTTT	CASSLDSQGIYSNQPQHF
TRBV18	TRBJ2-7	.	TGTGCCAGCTCACCGACGGGGGGCAACTACGAGCAGTACTTC	CASSPTGGNYEQYF
TRBV30	TRBJ1-4	.	TGTGCCTGGAGTGTACTGGGGGGGGTAGGAGAAAAACTGTTTTTT	CAWSVLGGVGEKLFF
TRBV5-5	TRBJ2-7	.	TGTGCCAGCAGCGACGGGACTGCACTCTCCTACGAGCAGTACTTC	CASSDGTALSYEQYF
TRBV5-1	TRBJ2-2	.	TGCGCCAGCCGTGCCCAGCGGAACACCGGGGAGCTGTTTTTT	CASRAQRNTGELFF
TRBV2	TRBJ2-3	.	TGTGCCAGCAGCAGGGACACCACAGATACGCAGTATTTT	CASSRDTTDTQYF
TRBV28	TRBJ2-2	.	TGTGCCAGCAGGCCTCCACTCCAGGGCAGGGGATGGACCGGGGAGCTGTTTTTT	CASRPPLQGRGWTGELFF
TRBV21-1	TRBJ1-5	.	TGTGCCAGCAGCCTAGGGACAGCGGGGGGATATCAGCCCCAGCATTTT	CASSLGTAGGYQPQHF
TRBV4-3	TRBJ2-3	TRBD2	TGCGCCAGCAGCCAATTTAGTGGGACTAGCGGGAGGGCGATGGATACGCAGTATTTT	CASSQFSGTSGRAMDTQYF
TRBV29-1	TRBJ2-7	.	TGCAGCGTCCCTTGGACAGTATACTACGAGCAGTACTTC	CSVPWTVYYEQYF
TRBV6-5	TRBJ2-3	TRBD1	TGTGCCAGCAAAGAGGGGGCGCCTGATACGCAGTATTTT	CASKEGAPDTQYF
TRBV7-2	TRBJ2-3	.	TGTGCCAGCAGCTTAGCTTTGGGAGACGGCACAGATACGCAGTATTTT	CASSLALGDGTDTQYF
TRBV11-2	TRBJ1-1	.	TGTGCCAGCAGCTTAGCTCCTGGGGCGGCTTTCTTT	CASSLAPGAAFF
TRBV7-2	TRBJ2-2	.	TGTGCTTCAGAGGGGGTAGGGACCGGGGAGCTGTTTTTT	CASEGVGTGELFF
TRBV10-3	TRBJ2-7	.	TGTGCCATCAGTGAGCCCAGACAGTCCCCCTACGAGCAGTACTTC	CAISEPRQSPYEQYF
TRBV30	TRBJ2-5	TRBD2	TGTGCCTGGAGTCGGTCTTGGACTAGCGGGCTTCAAGAGACCCAGTACTTC	CAWSRSWTSGLQETQYF
TRBV28	TRBJ2-3	TRBD1	TGTGCCAGCAGTCCGGACAGGGGTCACACAGATACGCAGTATTTT	CASSPDRGHTDTQYF
TRBV5-1	TRBJ1-2	.	TGCGCCAGCAGCTTGGGTTCAGGACTTTATGGCTACACCTTC	CASSLGSGLYGYTF
TRBV5-1	TRBJ2-7	TRBD1	TGCGCCAGCAGCTCATACTCGATGGGAACAGGGGGCAGGTACGAGCAGTACTTC	CASSSYSMGTGGRYEQYF
TRBV27	TRBJ2-3	.	TGTGCCAGCAGTTTAGGGGGGTCCGGAGATACGCAGTATTTT	CASSLGGSGDTQYF
TRBV7-9	TRBJ1-2	.	TGTGCCATCCATCAACAGGGTAAAAACTATGGCTACACCTTC	CAIHQQGKNYGYTF
TRBV19	TRBJ1-6	.	TGTGCCAGTACCACGGGACGGGAGTATTCACCCCTCCACTTT	CASTTGREYSPLHF
TRBV7-9	TRBJ2-7	.	TGTGCCAGCAGCTTAGGTTCCGCGGGGATATACGAGCAGTACTTC	CASSLGSAGIYEQYF
TRBV5-5	TRBJ1-2	TRBD1	TGTGCCAGCATCCGGGGACAGGGGGTCAACTATGGCTACACCTTC	CASIRGQGVNYGYTF
TRBV27	TRBJ2-7	TRBD2	TGTGCCAGCAGTTTAAGAGCGGGACCCAACTACGGGCAGTACTTC	CASSLRAGPNYGQYF
TRBV5-5	TRBJ2-1	.	TGTGCCAGCAGCCCCTTGTCGATAGTCGAGCAGTTCTTC	CASSPLSIVEQFF
TRBV10-1	TRBJ2-7	TRBD2	TGCGCCACGAGGTTAGCGGGAGGGCCTTTCTACGAGCAGTACTTC	CATRLAGGPFYEQYF
TRBV28	TRBJ1-2	.	TGTGCCAGCAGTTTTACGCAGACTAACTATGGCTACACCTTC	CASSFTQTNYGYTF
TRBV5-4	TRBJ1-1	TRBD1	TGTGCCAGCAGCTTACAGGGGTCGGGCACTGAAGCTTTCTTT	CASSLQGSGTEAFF
TRBV6-5	TRBJ1-4	.	TGTGCCAGCAAACCGGGACTGTCTAATGAAAAACTGTTTTTT	CASKPGLSNEKLFF
TRBV5-8	TRBJ2-7	TRBD2	TGTGCCAGCAGCCTTACTCTAGCGGGTAAGCAGTACTTC	CASSLTLAGKQYF
TRBV6-5	TRBJ1-1	TRBD1	TGTGCCAGCAGTTACGGACCGGGACAGGGTATTGCCGAAGCTTTCTTT	CASSYGPGQGIAEAFF
TRBV28	TRBJ2-1	.	TGTGCCAGCACCCTGAGTGGGGGGAACAATGAGCAGTTCTTC	CASTLSGGNNEQFF
TRBV27	TRBJ2-1	.	TGTGCCAGCAGTTTATCGGAGGGACTCCTGCGAGGGCAGTTCTTC	CASSLSEGLLRGQFF
TRBV19	TRBJ2-7	TRBD2	TGTGCCAGTTCCGGGGGGAGAGGGTACTCCTACGAGCAGTACTTC	CASSGGRGYSYEQYF
TRBV2	TRBJ2-5	TRBD2	TGTGCCAGCAGCGACGGGAGGCCGGGGGAGACCCAGTACTTC	CASSDGRPGETQYF
TRBV7-8	TRBJ1-3	.	TGTGCCAGCAGCTTAATGGACCGGAGGGACACCATATATTTT	CASSLMDRRDTIYF
TRBV2	TRBJ2-2	.	TGTGCCAGCAGTGAGCAGGGATACACCGGGGAGCTGTTTTTT	CASSEQGYTGELFF
TRBV4-2	TRBJ1-4	.	TGTGCCAGCAGCCAAGATCGTGAGGGTGAAAAACTGTTTTTT	CASSQDREGEKLFF
TRBV7-6	TRBJ2-5	.	TGTGCCAGCAGCCCTCGACAGGACCAAGAGACCCAGTACTTC	CASSPRQDQETQYF
TRBV6-1	TRBJ1-2	TRBD1	TGTGCCAGCACCGGACAGGCTTCGGGTGGCTACACCTTC	CASTGQASGGYTF
TRBV6-1	TRBJ2-7	.	TGTGCCAGCAGTGAAGTGAGCTCCTACGAGCAGTACTTC	CASSEVSSYEQYF
TRBV4-1	TRBJ2-5	TRBD1	TGCGCCAGCAGCCAAGATCGACAGGGGGCCGAGACCCAGTACTTC	CASSQDRQGAETQYF
TRBV27	TRBJ2-7	.	TGTGCCAGCAGTTTAGGGGTCGACAGGCTGGAGCAGTACTTC	CASSLGVDRLEQYF
TRBV28	TRBJ2-5	.	TGTGCCAGCAGCCTCCCACAGGGCACCCAGTACTTC	CASSLPQGTQYF
TRBV27	TRBJ1-2	.	TGTGCCAGCAGTCCACAGGTATATAGCTATGGCTACACCTTC	CASSPQVYSYGYTF
TRBV2	TRBJ2-1	TRBD2	TGTGCCAGCAGTGATCGGGGACTAGGTTCCAATGAGCAGTTCTTC	CASSDRGLGSNEQFF
TRBV10-2	TRBJ1-2	.	TGCGCCAGCAGTGAGGAAGGGGTGGGGGGCTATGGCTACACCTTC	CASSEEGVGGYGYTF